The 23 T cell receptor beta chains below come from one sample, sequenced in a study of regulatory T cells in long-lasting Graves disease. Regarding time point: persistent/refractory GD, antithyroid drugs over 5 years with positive TRAb. There was RNA extracted from PBMCs, and the TCR library was made from it. Arm-PCR with iRepertoire HTBI primers amplified the CDR3 regions for these TCR beta libraries. TCRdb fed the multiplex PCR reads into MiXCR, producing one record per CDR3 protein. This table has a few hundred thousand distinct CDR3 sequences, 22% appearing once. The sequencing here drew on peripheral blood mononuclear cells (PBMCs), taken when the disease was refractory, from a patient treated with antithyroid drugs. Source of these receptors: a female donor with Graves disease.

The rearrangement joins TRBV6-9 to TRBJ2-1, with D uncertain. The germline V gene has CDR1 MNHGY and CDR2 SVAAGI. The V and J ends lost 3 bases and 0 bases respectively, with 9 bases between them. CDR3 length: 15 residues. The CDR3 DNA sequence: TGTGCCAGCAGTTACTCCTACAGCTCCTACAATGAGCAGTTCTTC. This codes for CASSYSYSSYNEQFF.

The chain joins TRBV6-2 or TRBV6-3 to TRBJ2-2, with 8 bases lining up with TRBD2. The length of the CDR3 is 16 residues. The V segment lost 0 bases and the J segment 3 bases; nucleotides outside the gene matches: 3. The germline V gene has CDR1 MNHEY and CDR2 SVGEGT. CDR3 in amino acids: CASSYSIAGHTGELFF. CDR3 sequence (DNA): TGTGCCAGCAGTTACTCAATAGCGGGACACACCGGGGAGCTGTTTTTT.

This clonotype was recorded many times. J is TRBJ2-7 and V is TRBV7-2; 8 bases match TRBD1. The germline V gene encodes CDR1 SGHTA and CDR2 FQGNSA. The CDR3 is made up of 15 amino acids. Germline trimming cut 0 bases from V and 3 bases from J; bases unmatched to any gene: 4. As DNA, the CDR3 is TGTGCCAGCAGCTTAGCGACAGGGGCCGACTACGAGCAGTACTTC. Translated, it gives CASSLATGADYEQYF.

The sample holds many counts of this clonotype. The CDR3 bases are TGTGCCAGCAGCCTCTACAATGAGCAGTTCTTC. Amino acids: CASSLYNEQFF. V and J are TRBV12-3 or TRBV12-4 and TRBJ2-1; D uncertain. The CDR3 is 11 amino acids. Trimming cost V 6 bases and J 3 bases, with 3 bases left between them.

Many counts were recorded for this clonotype. The chain carries TRBV2 and TRBJ2-5; a weak D match, TRBD1 (6 bases). The CDR3 sequence is 14 residues long. CDR1 is SNHLY, CDR2 FYNNEI, per germline. V lost 2 bases to trimming and J lost 3 bases, with 10 bases between them. The CDR3 spells CASSELRQEETQYF. The CDR3 DNA reads as TGTGCCAGCAGTGAACTCCGACAGGAAGAGACCCAGTACTTC.

This clonotype was counted between two and nine times. The chain has TRBV5-1 and TRBJ2-5; 12 positions agree with TRBD1. Trimming at V came to 5 bases and at J to 4 bases, leaving 3 bases not matched to a gene. This CDR3 spans 14 amino acids. CDR1 is SGHRS, CDR2 YFSETQ, per germline. The CDR3: CASSSGQGAETQYF. In DNA, the CDR3 is TGCGCCAGCAGTTCGGGACAGGGGGCAGAGACCCAGTACTTC.

This clonotype was found many times. The chain recombines TRBV2 with TRBJ2-5; the D is unclear. The V end lost 7 bases, the J end lost 5 bases, and 5 bases lay between the germline ends. The CDR3 contains 10 residues. Germline V gene data show CDR1 as SNHLY and CDR2 as FYNNEI. CDR3 amino acids: CASKFETQYF. CDR3 nucleotides: TGTGCCAGCAAGTTCGAGACCCAGTACTTC.

The V gene is TRBV11-2, the J gene TRBJ1-1; tentative D call: TRBD1 (5 bases). Looked up from germline, CDR1 is SGHAT and CDR2 is FQNNGV. V dropped 0 bases and J dropped 1 base, with 15 bases sitting between them. The CDR3 is 17 amino acids. The CDR3 loop reads CASSLDFDSLKNTEAFF. DNA for the CDR3: TGTGCCAGCAGCTTAGATTTTGACAGCTTAAAGAACACTGAAGCTTTCTTT.

This chain joins TRBV7-2 and TRBJ1-6; no definite D call. This CDR3 spans 17 amino acids. CDR1 SGHTA and CDR2 FQGNSA come from the germline V gene. Trimming removed 5 bases at V and 7 bases at J, with 21 bases between. DNA of the CDR3: TGTGCCAGCAGCCAAGAGTACCGCCTCTTTGCCAATTCACCCCTCCACTTT. Its translation is CASSQEYRLFANSPLHF.

The gene calls are TRBV2 and TRBJ2-2; 9 bases are a match to TRBD1. This CDR3 is 16 amino acids long. The junction had 14 bases not matched to a gene; V was cut back by 8 bases and J by 7 bases. Germline CDR1 and CDR2: SNHLY and FYNNEI. CDR3 in amino acids: CASYDPRQGVGGELFF. In DNA, the CDR3 is TGTGCCAGCTATGATCCTAGACAGGGGGTCGGCGGGGAGCTGTTTTTT.

The table lists this clonotype with a few counts. This sequence joins TRBV20-1 and TRBJ2-4; D may be TRBD1 (5 bases). The ends were cut back, 6 bases at V and 1 base at J, with 16 bases in the middle. This CDR3 region has 15 residues. The germline CDR1 and CDR2 sequences are DFQATT and SNEGSKA (reference sequence). The CDR3 spells CSALGVWSAKNIQYF. Here the CDR3 DNA reads TGCAGTGCCCTAGGGGTCTGGTCGGCCAAAAACATTCAGTACTTC.

This chain connects TRBV11-2 to TRBJ2-1, with unresolved D. V was clipped by 0 bases and J by 6 bases, with 6 bases between them. The CDR3 is 13 amino acids. CDR1 SGHAT and CDR2 FQNNGV come from the germline V gene. The CDR3 DNA sequence: TGTGCCAGCAGCTTAGATCGGCGCAATGAGCAGTTCTTC. It is translated as CASSLDRRNEQFF.

This clonotype was observed at least ten times. The rearrangement links TRBV28 to TRBJ1-1; D gene unclear. The CDR3 has 13 residues. Between the trimmed V and J ends, which lost 0 bases and 7 bases, there was a span of 9 bases. Germline V gives CDR1 MDHEN, CDR2 SYDVKM. The CDR3 here is CASSLWAASEAFF. DNA for the CDR3: TGTGCCAGCAGTTTATGGGCAGCGAGTGAAGCTTTCTTT.

V usage is TRBV5-1 and J usage is TRBJ2-2; 13 nucleotides align to TRBD2. In germline, CDR1 is SGHRS, CDR2 YFSETQ. There are 16 residues in the CDR3. V was pared by 1 base and J by 7 bases, with 4 bases of the junction left unmatched. CDR3 protein: CASSLTSGRANGELFF. CDR3 DNA sequence: TGCGCCAGCAGCTTGACTAGCGGGAGGGCCAACGGGGAGCTGTTTTTT. The full variable domain, completed using reference TRBV5-1 and TRBJ2-2, is KAGVTQTPRYLIKTRGQQVTLSCSPISGHRSVSWYQQTPGQGLQFLFEYFSETQRNKGNFPGRFSGRQFSNSRSEMNVSTLELGDSALYLCASSLTSGRANGELFFGEGSRLTVL.

The chain recombines TRBV7-2 with TRBJ2-5; TRBD1 is a possible D gene (6 bases). Germline lookup yields CDR1 SGHTA and CDR2 FQGNSA. V was cut by 6 bases and J by 5 bases, with 16 bases left in between. The CDR3 is 14 residues long. CDR3 loop: CASSPRGGWETQYF. Here the CDR3 DNA reads TGTGCCAGCAGTCCCCGAGGGGGATGGGAGACCCAGTACTTC.

This chain joins TRBV4-1 and TRBJ2-5, with 7 positions matching TRBD1. The length of the CDR3 is 14 residues. Germline CDR1 is MGHRA and CDR2 is YSYEKL. The junction had 6 bases not matched to a gene; V was cut back by 3 bases and J by 5 bases. The CDR3 DNA reads TGCGCCAGCAGCCAGGCATACAGGGGTGAGACCCAGTACTTC. Translation gives CASSQAYRGETQYF.

In this sample, this clonotype turned up a few times. The chain is built from TRBV7-9 and TRBJ2-5; 9 bases are a match to TRBD2. Germline trimming cut 2 bases from V and 5 bases from J; bases unmatched to any gene: 6. This CDR3 spans 15 amino acids. Germline V gives CDR1 SEHNR, CDR2 FQNEAQ (reference sequence). CDR3 loop: CASSLLAGVGETQYF. Here the CDR3 DNA reads TGTGCCAGCAGCTTATTAGCGGGAGTAGGGGAGACCCAGTACTTC.

The gene calls are TRBV9 and TRBJ2-1, with 12 bases matching TRBD2. The CDR3 consists of 15 residues. Trimming took 4 bases from V and 8 from J; bases not matched to a gene: 7. Germline values: CDR1 SGDLS, CDR2 YYNGEE. CDR3 sequence (DNA): TGTGCCAGCAGCCCGACTAGCGGGAGTTACCATGAGCAGTTCTTC. Translation gives CASSPTSGSYHEQFF.

This clonotype was counted ten times or more. The chain links TRBV7-2 to TRBJ2-7; 9 bases line up with TRBD1. V was clipped by 5 bases and J by 0 bases; unmatched bases: 14. The CDR3 loop spans 18 amino acids. Germline V CDR1 and CDR2: SGHTA, FQGNSA. The CDR3 DNA sequence: TGTGCCAGCAGCCGGGGACAGGGCTTACGAGGTTTCTCCTACGAGCAGTACTTC. It translates to CASSRGQGLRGFSYEQYF. The complete variable domain, with remaining parts taken from reference TRBV7-2 and TRBJ2-7, reads GAGVSQSPSNKVTEKGKDVELRCDPISGHTALYWYRQSLGQGLEFLIYFQGNSAPDKSGLPSDRFSAERTGGSVSTLTIQRTQQEDSAVYLCASSRGQGLRGFSYEQYFGPGTRLTVT.

This clonotype was detected ten times or more. V is TRBV28 and J is TRBJ2-1, with TRBD1 matching 10 bases. The CDR3 totals 14 residues. Germline values: CDR1 MDHEN, CDR2 SYDVKM. Trimming took 8 bases from V and 5 from J; bases not matched to a gene: 6. The CDR3 coding sequence is TGTGCCAGCGGAGACAGGGGGCGAGACAATGAGCAGTTCTTC. It specifies CASGDRGRDNEQFF.

The sample holds a few counts of this clonotype. The V and J genes are TRBV13 and TRBJ2-5; D unclear. The CDR3 is 14 residues long. V shed 0 bases and J shed 5 bases, with 10 bases lying between them. CDR1 is PRHDT and CDR2 is FYEKMQ in the germline V gene (reference sequence). The CDR3 DNA follows: TGTGCCAGCAGCTTAGGAGGAGATGGGGAGACCCAGTACTTC. Amino acids: CASSLGGDGETQYF.

This clonotype was found a few times. The rearrangement links TRBV6-9 to TRBJ2-5; TRBD1 agrees at 7 bases. Germline V gives CDR1 MNHGY, CDR2 SVAAGI. V dropped 7 bases and J dropped 6; count of bases not matched to a gene: 17. The CDR3 loop spans 16 amino acids. The DNA for the CDR3 is TGTGCCAGCATCCCCCCCTTCCGAGGGGGCGGAAAGACCCAGTACTTC. It is translated as CASIPPFRGGGKTQYF.

This clonotype has more than one count but fewer than ten. The gene calls are TRBV3-1 and TRBJ2-5; D perhaps matches TRBD2 (5 bases). V shed 4 bases and J shed 7 bases, with 25 bases lying between them. The CDR3 has 17 residues. Germline lookup yields CDR1 LGHDT and CDR2 YNNKEL (reference sequence). This CDR3 is CASSPAPLGLNEVTQYF. CDR3 nucleotides: TGTGCCAGCAGCCCTGCCCCCCTAGGACTGAACGAAGTGACCCAGTACTTC.